This T cell receptor beta chain stems from a study of blood T cell repertoires in COVID-19. Across the whole study: Donors in the United States, Italy and Spain gave samples during acute or convalescent COVID-19. Sources were T cells, B-cell-depleted T cells, or PBMCs; the material itself was cDNA or gDNA.

CDR3 size: 16 residues. CDR1 LGHDT and CDR2 YNNKEL come from the germline V gene (reference sequence). V lost 0 bases and J lost 0, with 11 bases in between. In the original processing: Quantification of nucleated cells was approximated via reference gene primer amplification. The method was immunoSEQ multiplex PCR; TCRdb's version includes in-frame clones alone and lacks a portion of them. The V and J calls and clone size come from that table; D and trimming were worked out from the DNA. This table holds 300,000 or so clones, 85% to 90% found once. The TCR originated in a woman aged 40-49 years who had recovered from COVID-19. The sample consisted of peripheral blood. This rearrangement joins TRBV3-1 (or the pseudogene TRBV3-2) to TRBJ1-1; tentative D call: TRBD1 (5 bases). CDR3 loop: CASSQDIVTVNTEAFF. As DNA, the CDR3 is TGTGCCAGCAGCCAAGATATCGTGACAGTGAACACTGAAGCTTTCTTT.